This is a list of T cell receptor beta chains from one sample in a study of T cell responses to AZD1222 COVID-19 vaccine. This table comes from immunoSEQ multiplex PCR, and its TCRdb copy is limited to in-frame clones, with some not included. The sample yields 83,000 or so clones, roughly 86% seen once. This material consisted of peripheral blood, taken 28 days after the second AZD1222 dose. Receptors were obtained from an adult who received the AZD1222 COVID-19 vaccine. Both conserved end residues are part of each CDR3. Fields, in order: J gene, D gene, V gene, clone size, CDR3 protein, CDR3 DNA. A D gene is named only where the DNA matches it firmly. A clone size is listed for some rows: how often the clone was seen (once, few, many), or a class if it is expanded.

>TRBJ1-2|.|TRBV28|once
CASKTGGVYGYTF
TGTGCCAGCAAAACCGGGGGGGTATATGGCTACACCTTC
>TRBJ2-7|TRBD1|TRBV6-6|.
CASTSGRGQGSYEQYF
TGTGCCAGCACTTCTGGGAGGGGACAGGGTTCCTACGAGCAGTACTTC
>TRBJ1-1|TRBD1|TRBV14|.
CASSRMGQGARNTEAFF
TGTGCCAGCAGCCGGATGGGACAGGGGGCTCGGAACACTGAAGCTTTCTTT
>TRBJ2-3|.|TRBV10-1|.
CASSETRGTDTQYF
TGCGCCAGCAGTGAGACCAGAGGCACAGATACGCAGTATTTT
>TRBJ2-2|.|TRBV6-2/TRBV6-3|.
CASSYLQSNTGELFF
TGTGCCAGCAGTTACTTGCAGTCGAACACCGGGGAGCTGTTTTTT
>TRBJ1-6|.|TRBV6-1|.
CASSEYLGNSPLHF
TGTGCCAGCAGTGAATATCTGGGTAATTCACCCCTCCACTTT
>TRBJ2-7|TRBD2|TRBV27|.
CASSLRAGGPHEQYF
TGTGCCAGCAGTTTAAGGGCGGGAGGGCCCCACGAGCAGTACTTC
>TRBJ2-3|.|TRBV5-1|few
CASSYSTDTQYF
TGCGCCAGCAGCTATAGCACAGATACGCAGTATTTT
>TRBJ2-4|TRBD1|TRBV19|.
CASRNRGAKNIQYF
TGTGCCAGTAGGAACAGGGGTGCCAAAAACATTCAGTACTTC
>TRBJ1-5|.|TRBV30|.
CAWSLNSNQPQHF
TGTGCCTGGAGTTTGAATAGCAATCAGCCCCAGCATTTT
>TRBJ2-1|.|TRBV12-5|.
CASKLSRGAYNEQFF
TGTGCTAGTAAACTATCCAGGGGCGCGTACAATGAGCAGTTCTTC
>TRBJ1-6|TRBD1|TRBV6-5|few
CASRTGGSYNSPLHF
TGTGCCAGCAGGACAGGGGGCTCCTATAATTCACCCCTCCACTTT
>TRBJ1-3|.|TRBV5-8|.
CASSLGAISGNTIYF
TGTGCCAGCAGCTTGGGGGCAATCTCTGGAAACACCATATATTTT
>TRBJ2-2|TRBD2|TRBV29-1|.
CSVKPGGNTGELFF
TGCAGCGTAAAACCGGGAGGGAACACCGGGGAGCTGTTTTTT
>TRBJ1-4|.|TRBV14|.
CASSPPRTVPEKLFF
TGTGCCAGCAGCCCTCCTCGGACAGTCCCTGAAAAACTGTTTTTT
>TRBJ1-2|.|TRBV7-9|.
CASSPSHGQGYTF
TGTGCCAGCAGCCCTTCTCACGGGCAAGGCTACACCTTC
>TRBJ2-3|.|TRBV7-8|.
CASSFGTVSTDTQYF
TGTGCCAGCAGCTTCGGGACGGTGAGCACAGATACGCAGTATTTT
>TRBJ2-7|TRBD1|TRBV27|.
CASSDRGISNVYEQYF
TGTGCCAGCAGTGACAGGGGAATCTCGAACGTCTACGAGCAGTACTTC
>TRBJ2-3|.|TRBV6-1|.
CASREVADTQYF
TGTGCCAGCAGAGAAGTGGCAGATACGCAGTATTTT
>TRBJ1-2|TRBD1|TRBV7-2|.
CASSLGTRGPGYTF
TGTGCCAGCAGCTTAGGGACGAGGGGGCCTGGCTACACCTTC
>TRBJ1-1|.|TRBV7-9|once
CASSNRDGNTEAFF
TGTGCCAGCAGTAACCGTGACGGGAACACTGAAGCTTTCTTT
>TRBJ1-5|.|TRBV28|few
CASSLSAVSNQPQHF
TGTGCCAGCAGTTTATCGGCAGTTAGCAATCAGCCCCAGCATTTT
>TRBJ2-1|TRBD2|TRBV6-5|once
CASSYSAGDYNEQFF
TGTGCCAGCAGTTACTCGGCGGGGGACTACAATGAGCAGTTCTTC
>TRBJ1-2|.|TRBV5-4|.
CASSLETGLNYGYTF
TGTGCCAGCAGCTTGGAAACAGGGTTAAACTATGGCTACACCTTC
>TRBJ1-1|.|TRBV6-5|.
CASSYSPGMTEAFF
TGTGCCAGCAGTTACTCTCCGGGGATGACTGAAGCTTTCTTT
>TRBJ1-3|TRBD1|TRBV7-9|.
CASSLETGGSGNTIYF
TGTGCCAGCAGCTTAGAAACAGGGGGCTCTGGAAACACCATATATTTT
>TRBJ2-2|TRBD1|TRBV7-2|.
CASSAPTGGTGELFF
TGTGCCAGCAGTGCCCCGACAGGGGGCACCGGGGAGCTGTTTTTT
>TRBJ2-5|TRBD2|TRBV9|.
CASSVGGMQETQYF
TGTGCCAGCAGCGTGGGGGGGATGCAAGAGACCCAGTACTTC
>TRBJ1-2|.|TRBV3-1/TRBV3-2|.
CASSRSTANYGYTF
TGTGCCAGCAGCCGTTCGACGGCAAACTATGGCTACACCTTC
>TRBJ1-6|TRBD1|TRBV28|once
CASISTGDSGFNSPLHF
TGTGCCAGCATTTCAACAGGGGATTCGGGGTTTAATTCACCCCTCCACTTT
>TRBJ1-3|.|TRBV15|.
CATSRSGNTIYF
TGTGCCACCAGCCGCTCTGGAAACACCATATATTTT
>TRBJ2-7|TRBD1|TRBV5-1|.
CARRDRGPYEQYF
TGCGCCAGAAGGGACAGGGGGCCCTACGAGCAGTACTTC
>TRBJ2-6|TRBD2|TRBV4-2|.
CASSQGGGLSGANVLTF
TGTGCCAGCAGCCAAGGGGGGGGATTATCTGGGGCCAACGTCCTGACTTTC
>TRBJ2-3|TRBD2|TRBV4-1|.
CASSQVGLGPDTQYF
TGCGCCAGCAGCCAAGTCGGACTAGGCCCAGATACGCAGTATTTT
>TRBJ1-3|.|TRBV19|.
CASIAPQGRGNTIYF
TGTGCCAGTATCGCCCCCCAGGGTCGTGGAAACACCATATATTTT
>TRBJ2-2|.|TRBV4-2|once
CASSQSVGGELFF
TGTGCCAGCAGCCAATCGGTAGGAGGGGAGCTGTTTTTT
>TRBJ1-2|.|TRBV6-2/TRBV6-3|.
CASSTGIYGYTF
TGTGCCAGCAGTACAGGGATCTATGGCTACACCTTC
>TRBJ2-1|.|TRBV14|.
CASSRLGGYNEQFF
TGTGCCAGCAGCCGGTTGGGGGGCTACAATGAGCAGTTCTTC
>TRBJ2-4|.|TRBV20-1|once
CSASFWSLQYF
TGCAGTGCTAGTTTCTGGTCCCTTCAGTACTTC
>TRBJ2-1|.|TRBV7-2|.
CASSLAPPNNEQFF
TGTGCCAGCAGCTTAGCCCCGCCCAACAATGAGCAGTTCTTC
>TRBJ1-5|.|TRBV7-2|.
CASSLLGEQPQHF
TGTGCCAGCAGCTTACTTGGCGAACAGCCCCAGCATTTT
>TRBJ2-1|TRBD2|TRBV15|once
CATSTLAGGSYNEQFF
TGTGCCACCAGCACCCTAGCGGGAGGATCCTACAATGAGCAGTTCTTC
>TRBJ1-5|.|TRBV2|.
CASSEQGGQPQHF
TGTGCCAGCAGTGAACAGGGAGGACAGCCCCAGCATTTT
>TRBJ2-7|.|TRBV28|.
CASRDILAYEQYF
TGTGCCAGCCGTGACATCCTAGCCTACGAGCAGTACTTC
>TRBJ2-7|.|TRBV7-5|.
CVRSLVCEREWSYEQYF
TGTGTCAGAAGCTTAGTATGCGAGCGGGAGTGGTCCTACGAGCAGTACTTC
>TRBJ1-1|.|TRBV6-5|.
CAGVENTEAFF
TGTGCCGGCGTCGAGAACACTGAAGCTTTCTTT
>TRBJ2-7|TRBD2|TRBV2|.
CASTTGTTSYEQYF
TGTGCCAGCACAACCGGGACTACCTCCTACGAGCAGTACTTC
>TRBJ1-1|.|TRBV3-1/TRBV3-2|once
CASSQEKALRNTEAFF
TGTGCCAGCAGCCAAGAGAAGGCCCTTCGAAACACTGAAGCTTTCTTT
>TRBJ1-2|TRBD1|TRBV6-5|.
CASSYSLAGTVNGYTF
TGTGCCAGCAGTTACTCCTTGGCGGGGACAGTTAATGGCTACACCTTC
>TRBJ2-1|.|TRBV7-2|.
CASSGVANEQFF
TGTGCCAGCAGCGGAGTAGCCAATGAGCAGTTCTTC